The sequence of this T cell receptor beta chain was determined in a study of blood T cell repertoires in COVID-19. This clone was detected only once. Libraries were prepared by immunoSEQ multiplex PCR; TCRdb keeps only in-frame clonotypes and omits some of them. The sample yields a few hundred thousand clones, around nine tenths seen once. The CDR3 loop spans 18 amino acids. The germline CDR1 and CDR2 sequences are SNHLY and FYNNEI. The germline V and J ends were trimmed by 6 bases and 0 bases, with 18 bases remaining between them. The TCR originated in a man between 18 and 35 years old with COVID-19, enrolled during active disease. The rearrangement uses TRBV2 and TRBJ1-6; D unclear. Sequencing input: peripheral blood. DNA of the CDR3: TGTGCCAGCAGCAAATCCTTTACCACGAGCTCCTATAATTCACCCCTCCACTTT. Translation: CASSKSFTTSSYNSPLHF.